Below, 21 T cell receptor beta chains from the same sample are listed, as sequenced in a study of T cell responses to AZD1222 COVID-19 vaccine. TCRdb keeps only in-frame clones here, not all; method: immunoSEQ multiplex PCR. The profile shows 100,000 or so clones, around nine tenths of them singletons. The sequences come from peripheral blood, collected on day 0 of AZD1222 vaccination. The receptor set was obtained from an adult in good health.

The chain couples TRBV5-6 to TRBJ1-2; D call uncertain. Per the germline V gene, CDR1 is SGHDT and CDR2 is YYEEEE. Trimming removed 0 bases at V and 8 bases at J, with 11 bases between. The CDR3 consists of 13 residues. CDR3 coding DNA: TGTGCCAGCAGCTTGGGGATAGGGAGGGGCTACACCTTC. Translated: CASSLGIGRGYTF.

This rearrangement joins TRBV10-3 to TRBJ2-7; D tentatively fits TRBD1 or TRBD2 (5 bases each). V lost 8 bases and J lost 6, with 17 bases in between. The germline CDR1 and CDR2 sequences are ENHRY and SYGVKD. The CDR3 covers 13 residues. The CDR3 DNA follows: TGTGCCATCGGGGGTTCGGACACGAGCGAGCAGTACTTC. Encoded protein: CAIGGSDTSEQYF.

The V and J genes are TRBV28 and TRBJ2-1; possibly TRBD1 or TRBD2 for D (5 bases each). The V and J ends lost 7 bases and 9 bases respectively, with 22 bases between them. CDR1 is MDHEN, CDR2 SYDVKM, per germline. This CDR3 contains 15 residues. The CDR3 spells CASTTNRWGWSEQFF. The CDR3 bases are TGTGCCAGCACCACAAATAGATGGGGGTGGAGTGAGCAGTTCTTC.

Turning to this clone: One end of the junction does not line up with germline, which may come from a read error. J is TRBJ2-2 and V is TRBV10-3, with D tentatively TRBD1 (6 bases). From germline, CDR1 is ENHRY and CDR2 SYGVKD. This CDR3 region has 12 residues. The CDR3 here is CGSGANTGELFF. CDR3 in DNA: TGTGGATCAGGGGCGAATACCGGGGAGCTGTTTTTT.

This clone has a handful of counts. In DNA, the CDR3 is TGTGCCAGCAGCCGGGACCTGGGGACTGAAGCTTTCTTT. Its protein product is CASSRDLGTEAFF. The V and J genes are TRBV7-9 and TRBJ1-1, with D perhaps TRBD1 (5 bases). In germline, CDR1 is SEHNR, CDR2 FQNEAQ (reference sequence). Trimming took 5 bases from V and 5 from J, leaving 12 bases between them. The length of the CDR3 is 13 residues.

The CDR3 loop reads CASSTTGGNEKLFF. CDR3 in DNA: TGCGCCAGCAGCACGACAGGAGGGAATGAAAAACTGTTTTTT. The chain links TRBV5-1 to TRBJ1-4; D perhaps matches TRBD1 (6 bases). V was pared by 4 bases and J by 5 bases, with 12 bases between. Germline loops: CDR1 SGHRS, CDR2 YFSETQ. This CDR3 region has 14 residues.

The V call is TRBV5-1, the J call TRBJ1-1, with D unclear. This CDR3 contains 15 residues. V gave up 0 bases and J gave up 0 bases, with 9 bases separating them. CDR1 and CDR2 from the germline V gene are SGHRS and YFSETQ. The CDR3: CASSLGAAMNTEAFF. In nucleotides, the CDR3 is TGCGCCAGCAGCTTGGGGGCAGCCATGAACACTGAAGCTTTCTTT.

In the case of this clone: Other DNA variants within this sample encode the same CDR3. CDR3 in DNA: TGTGCCAGCAGCTTGAGACAGGGGGCCGACACCGGGGAGCTGTTTTTT. Translated, it gives CASSLRQGADTGELFF. V gene TRBV5-4 combines with J gene TRBJ2-2; 10 positions agree with TRBD1. CDR3 length: 16 amino acids. From germline, CDR1 is SGHNT and CDR2 YYREEE (reference sequence). The ends lost 1 base at V and 3 bases at J; junction bases unmatched: 3.

The CDR3: CARVNRDFQETQYF. CDR3 DNA: TGTGCCAGAGTAAACCGGGACTTCCAAGAGACCCAGTACTTC. The chain recombines TRBV12-1 with TRBJ2-5; the table's D call TRBD2 went unverified against the DNA. TRBV12-1 is a listed pseudogene. The CDR3 covers 14 residues.

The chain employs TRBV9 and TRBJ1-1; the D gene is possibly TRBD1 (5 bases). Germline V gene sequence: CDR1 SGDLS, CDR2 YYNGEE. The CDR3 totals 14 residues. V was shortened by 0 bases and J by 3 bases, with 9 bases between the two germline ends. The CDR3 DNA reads TGTGCCAGCAGCGTAGGGGGCACTCACACTGAAGCTTTCTTT. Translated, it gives CASSVGGTHTEAFF.

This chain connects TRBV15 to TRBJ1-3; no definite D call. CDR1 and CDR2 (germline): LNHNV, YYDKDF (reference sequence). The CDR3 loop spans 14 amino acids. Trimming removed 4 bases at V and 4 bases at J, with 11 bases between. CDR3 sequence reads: CATSIGIGGNTIYF. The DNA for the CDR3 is TGTGCCACCAGCATAGGGATTGGAGGAAACACCATATATTTT.

CDR3 region: CASSLRAGGDEKLFF. In DNA form, the CDR3 reads TGTGCCAGCAGCCTACGGGCAGGGGGAGACGAAAAACTGTTTTTT. This chain joins TRBV7-2 and TRBJ1-4; the match to TRBD1 covers 7 bases. The ends lost 5 bases at V and 8 bases at J; junction bases unmatched: 11. Germline values: CDR1 SGHTA, CDR2 FQGNSA. The CDR3 is made up of 15 amino acids.

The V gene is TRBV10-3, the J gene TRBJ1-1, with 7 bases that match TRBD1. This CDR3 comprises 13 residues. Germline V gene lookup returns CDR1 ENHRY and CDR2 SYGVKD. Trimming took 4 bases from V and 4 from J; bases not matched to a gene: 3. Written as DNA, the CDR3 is TGTGCCATCAGTGTTACAGGGGCCACTGAAGCTTTCTTT. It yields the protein CAISVTGATEAFF.

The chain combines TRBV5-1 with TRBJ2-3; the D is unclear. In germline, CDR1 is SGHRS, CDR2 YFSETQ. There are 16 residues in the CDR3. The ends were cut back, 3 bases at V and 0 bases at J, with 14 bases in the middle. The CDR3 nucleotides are TGCGCCAGCAGCTCCTCCCCTGGGTCCAGCACAGATACGCAGTATTTT. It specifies CASSSSPGSSTDTQYF.

The CDR3 DNA sequence: TGTGCCAGCAAACGGGACAGCGTAGATGGCTACACCTTC. It specifies CASKRDSVDGYTF. The chain uses TRBV28 and TRBJ1-2, with TRBD1 matching over 7 bases. This CDR3 is built from 13 residues. Germline V gives CDR1 MDHEN, CDR2 SYDVKM. V trimming: 7 bases; J trimming: 6 bases; junction bases outside the gene matches: 8.

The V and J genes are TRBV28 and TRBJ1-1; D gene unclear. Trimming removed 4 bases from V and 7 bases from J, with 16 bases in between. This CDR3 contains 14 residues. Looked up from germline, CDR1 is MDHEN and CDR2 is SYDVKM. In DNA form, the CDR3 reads TGTGCCAGCAGTTCTCACTCGATTAGACTTGAAGCTTTCTTT. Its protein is CASSSHSIRLEAFF.

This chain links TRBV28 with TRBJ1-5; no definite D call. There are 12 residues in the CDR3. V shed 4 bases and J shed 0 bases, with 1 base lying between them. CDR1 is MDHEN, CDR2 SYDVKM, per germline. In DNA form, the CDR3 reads TGTGCCAGCAGTTATAGCAATCAGCCCCAGCATTTT. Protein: CASSYSNQPQHF.

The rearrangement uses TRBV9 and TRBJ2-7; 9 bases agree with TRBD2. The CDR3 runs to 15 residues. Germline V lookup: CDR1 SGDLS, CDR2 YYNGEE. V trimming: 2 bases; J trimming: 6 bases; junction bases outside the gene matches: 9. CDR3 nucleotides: TGTGCCAGCAGCGTGACGGCGGGGGGGCATGGCGAGCAGTACTTC. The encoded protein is CASSVTAGGHGEQYF.

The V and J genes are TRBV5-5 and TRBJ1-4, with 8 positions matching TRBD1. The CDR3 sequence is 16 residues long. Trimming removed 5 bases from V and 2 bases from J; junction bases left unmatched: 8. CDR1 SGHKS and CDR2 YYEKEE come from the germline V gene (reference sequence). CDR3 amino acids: CASSFGQGFTNEKLFF. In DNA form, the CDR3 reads TGTGCCAGCAGTTTCGGACAGGGTTTCACTAATGAAAAACTGTTTTTT.

CDR3 region: CASSSTGGTQPQHF. The CDR3 DNA follows: TGTGCCAGCAGCTCGACAGGGGGCACGCAGCCCCAGCATTTT. The V call is TRBV5-5, the J call TRBJ1-5, with 10 bases matching TRBD1. With 3 bases clipped from V and 7 bases from J, the junction kept 4 bases outside the gene matches. The CDR3 has 14 residues. Germline lookup yields CDR1 SGHKS and CDR2 YYEKEE (reference sequence).

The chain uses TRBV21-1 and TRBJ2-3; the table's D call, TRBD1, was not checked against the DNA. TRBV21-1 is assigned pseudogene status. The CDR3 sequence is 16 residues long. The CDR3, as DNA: TGTGCCAGCTCTCCTGAGGCAGGGCCGATGGCAGATACGCAGTATTTT. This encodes CASSPEAGPMADTQYF.